The T cell receptor (beta chain) under discussion was sequenced for a study of cytomegalovirus exposure and HLA in healthy donors. This clone has just one count. 60 Vbeta and 13 Jbeta primers were used in PCR. Profiling relied on immunoSEQ multiplex PCR, and the TCRdb table lists in-frame clones only, not all of them. This table holds approximately 100,000 clones, roughly 70% found once. Germline V CDR1 and CDR2: MNHNY, SVGAGI (reference sequence). The CDR3 runs to 12 residues. The V gene lost 7 bases and the J gene lost 5 bases, with 11 bases spanning the gap. This sequence originates from a woman in her seventies in good health and CMV-seropositive. The V call is TRBV6-6, the J call TRBJ1-1; D gene unclear. The sequencing input was PBMCs. CDR3 in DNA: TGTGCCAGCAACCCATCGCGGACTGAAGCTTTCTTT. It codes for CASNPSRTEAFF.